The rows below give T cell receptor beta chains drawn from one sample of a study of T cells in Graves' hyperthyroidism and ophthalmopathy. MiXCR, applied by TCRdb to the multiplex PCR reads, yields one record per CDR3 protein. The data contain 500,000 to 750,000 distinct CDR3 sequences, around a sixth of them singletons. Sample: blood. These receptors originate from a woman in her 30s with Graves' hyperthyroidism. Both conserved end residues are part of each CDR3. The D gene is left open where the match is weak. Size values are once, few and many counts, or a class for expanded clones, and some rows have none.

>few|TRBJ2-1|TRBD1|TRBV18
TGTGCCAGCTCACCGCAACCGGTAGGACAGGGTACCCCAAATGAGCAGTTCTTC
CASSPQPVGQGTPNEQFF
>many|TRBJ2-1|TRBD2|TRBV7-9
TGTGCCAGCAGCCCTCGGGGGGTGGCAAGCTCCTACAATGAGCAGTTCTTC
CASSPRGVASSYNEQFF
>.|TRBJ1-2|.|TRBV12-3/TRBV12-4
TGTGCCAGCAGTCGCCGTGTGGGACCTGAGGGTGGCTACACCTTC
CASSRRVGPEGGYTF
>once|TRBJ1-5|.|TRBV19
TGTGCCAGTAGTATAAACCCAGGTTCCCAACAGCCCCAGCATTTT
CASSINPGSQQPQHF
>.|TRBJ2-1|.|TRBV6-2/TRBV6-3
TGTGCCAGCAAGGCGGTTCGCGGTTACAATGAGCAGTTCTTC
CASKAVRGYNEQFF
>many|TRBJ2-5|.|TRBV6-1
TGTGCCAGCAGTGAACTCCTGGAGACCCAGTACTTC
CASSELLETQYF
>.|TRBJ2-5|.|TRBV7-7
TGTGCCAGCGGACCCGGAGAGACCCAGTACTTC
CASGPGETQYF
>many|TRBJ1-1|TRBD1|TRBV5-1
TGCGCCAGCAGCTCCCCAGGGGGCCGGTCGAACACTGAAGCTTTCTTT
CASSSPGGRSNTEAFF
>.|TRBJ1-1|TRBD1|TRBV6-2/TRBV6-3
TGTGCCAGCAGTTATGAGGGGGCGGCCACTGAAGCTTTCTTT
CASSYEGAATEAFF
>few|TRBJ2-5|.|TRBV6-5
TGTGCCAGCAGTTACTCGGCCGGCACGGAGACCCAGTACTTC
CASSYSAGTETQYF
>many|TRBJ2-2|TRBD1|TRBV28
TGTGCCAGCACCCCCAGGGGGTCCACGAACACCGGGGAGCTGTTTTTT
CASTPRGSTNTGELFF